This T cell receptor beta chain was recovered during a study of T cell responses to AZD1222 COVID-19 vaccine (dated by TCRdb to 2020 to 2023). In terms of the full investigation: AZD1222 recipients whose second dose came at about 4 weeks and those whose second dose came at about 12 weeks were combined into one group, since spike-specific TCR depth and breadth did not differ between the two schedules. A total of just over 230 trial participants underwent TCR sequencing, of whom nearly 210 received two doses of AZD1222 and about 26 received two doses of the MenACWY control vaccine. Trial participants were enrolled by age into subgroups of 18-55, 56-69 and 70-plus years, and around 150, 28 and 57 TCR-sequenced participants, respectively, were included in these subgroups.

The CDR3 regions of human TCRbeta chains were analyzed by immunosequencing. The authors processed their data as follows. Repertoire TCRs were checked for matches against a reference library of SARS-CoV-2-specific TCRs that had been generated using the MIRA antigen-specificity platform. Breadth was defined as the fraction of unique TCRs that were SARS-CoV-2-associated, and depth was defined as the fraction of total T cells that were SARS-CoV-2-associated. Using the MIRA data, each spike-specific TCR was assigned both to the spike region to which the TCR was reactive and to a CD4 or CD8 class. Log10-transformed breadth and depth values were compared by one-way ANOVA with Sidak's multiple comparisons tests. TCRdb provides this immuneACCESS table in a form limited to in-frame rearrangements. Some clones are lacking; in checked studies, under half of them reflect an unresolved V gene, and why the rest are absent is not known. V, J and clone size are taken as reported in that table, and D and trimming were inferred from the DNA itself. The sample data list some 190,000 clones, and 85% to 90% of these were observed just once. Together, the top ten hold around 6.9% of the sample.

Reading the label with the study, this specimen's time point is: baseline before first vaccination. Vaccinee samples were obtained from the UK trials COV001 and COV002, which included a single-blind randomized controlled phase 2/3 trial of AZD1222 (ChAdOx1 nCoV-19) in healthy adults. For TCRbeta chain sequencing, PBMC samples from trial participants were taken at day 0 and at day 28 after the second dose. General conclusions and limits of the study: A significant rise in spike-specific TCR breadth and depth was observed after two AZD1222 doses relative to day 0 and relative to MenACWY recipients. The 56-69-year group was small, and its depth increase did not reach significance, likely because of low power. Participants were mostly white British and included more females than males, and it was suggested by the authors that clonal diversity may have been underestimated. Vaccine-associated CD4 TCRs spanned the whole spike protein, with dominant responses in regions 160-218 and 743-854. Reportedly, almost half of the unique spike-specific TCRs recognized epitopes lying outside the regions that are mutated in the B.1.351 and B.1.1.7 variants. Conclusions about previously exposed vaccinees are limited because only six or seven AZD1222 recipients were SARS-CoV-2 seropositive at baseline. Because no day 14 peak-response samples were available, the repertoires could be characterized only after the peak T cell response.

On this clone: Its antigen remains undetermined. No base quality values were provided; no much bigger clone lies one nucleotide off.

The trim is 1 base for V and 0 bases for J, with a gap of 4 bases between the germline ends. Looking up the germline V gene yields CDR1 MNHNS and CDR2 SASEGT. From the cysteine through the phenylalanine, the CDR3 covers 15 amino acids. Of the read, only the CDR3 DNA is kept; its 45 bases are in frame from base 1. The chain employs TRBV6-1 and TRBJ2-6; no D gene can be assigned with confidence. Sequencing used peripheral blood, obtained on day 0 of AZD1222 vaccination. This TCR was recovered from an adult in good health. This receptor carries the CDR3 CASSEEDSGANVLTF. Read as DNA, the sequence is TGTGCCAGCAGTGAAGAGGACTCTGGGGCCAACGTCCTGACTTTC.